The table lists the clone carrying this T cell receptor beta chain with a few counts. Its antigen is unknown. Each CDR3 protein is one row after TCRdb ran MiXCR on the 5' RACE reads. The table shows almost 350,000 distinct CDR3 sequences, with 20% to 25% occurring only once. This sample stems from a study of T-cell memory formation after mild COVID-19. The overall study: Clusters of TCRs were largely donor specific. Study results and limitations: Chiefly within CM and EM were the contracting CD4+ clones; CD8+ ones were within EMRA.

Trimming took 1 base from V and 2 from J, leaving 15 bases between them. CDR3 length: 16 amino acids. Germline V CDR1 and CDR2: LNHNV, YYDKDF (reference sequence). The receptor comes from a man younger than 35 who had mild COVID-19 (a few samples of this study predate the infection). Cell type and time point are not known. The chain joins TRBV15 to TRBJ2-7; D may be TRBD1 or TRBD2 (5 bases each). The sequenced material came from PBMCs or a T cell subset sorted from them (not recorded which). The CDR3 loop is CATSRVRDRPTYEQYF. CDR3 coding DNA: TGTGCCACCAGCAGAGTCAGGGACCGTCCCACCTACGAGCAGTACTTC.